One sample yielded the 20 T cell receptor beta chains listed below, sequenced in a study of cytomegalovirus exposure and HLA in healthy donors (dated by TCRdb to the late 2010s). Receptor libraries were prepared by the immunoSEQ multiplex PCR assay. A mixture of 60 forward primers for TCR Vbeta segments and 13 reverse primers for TCR Jbeta segments was used in the multiplex PCR. What TCRdb holds here is the immuneACCESS table cut down to in-frame rearrangements. Part of the clones is not present; checked against another copy, under half of the missing clones reflect an unresolved V gene, and the others are unexplained. Recorded for this sample are 150,000 to 200,000 clones; approximately 80% of them occurred a single time. The top ten constitute more than 4% of the sample. Sequencing was performed on PBMCs. The receptor set was obtained from a man aged 35-49 years in good health and CMV-seronegative.

CDR3 coding DNA: TGTGCCAGCAGCTTTACTGACGGCGGCTATGGCTACACCTTC. Protein sequence: CASSFTDGGYGYTF. This chain joins TRBV7-9 and TRBJ1-2; no reliable D call. V lost 3 bases, J lost 4 bases, and 12 bases lay in between. The CDR3 has 14 residues. CDR1 is SEHNR, CDR2 FQNEAQ, per germline (reference sequence).

The rearrangement joins TRBV7-6 to TRBJ2-3; D is unclear. The CDR3 consists of 11 residues. CDR1 and CDR2 from the germline V gene are SGHVS and FNYEAQ. V was shortened by 5 bases and J by 3 bases, with 3 bases between the two germline ends. CDR3 sequence (DNA): TGTGCCAGCAGCCTGACAGATACGCAGTATTTT. Protein sequence: CASSLTDTQYF.

The genes are TRBV10-3 and TRBJ1-2, with 8 bases fitting TRBD1. This CDR3 region has 15 residues. V shed 2 bases and J 3 bases; nucleotides not matched to a gene: 5. Germline V lookup: CDR1 ENHRY, CDR2 SYGVKD. For the CDR3, the DNA is TGTGCCATCAGTGAGAGCAGGGGGCTGCACTATGGCTACACCTTC. As protein: CAISESRGLHYGYTF.

V gene TRBV27 combines with J gene TRBJ1-5; weak D call: TRBD1 (6 bases). CDR1 is MNHEY, CDR2 SMNVEV, per germline (reference sequence). V was trimmed by 4 bases and J by 0 bases, leaving 10 bases between them. This CDR3 spans 15 amino acids. The CDR3 sequence: CASSSRTDSNQPQHF. DNA for the CDR3: TGTGCCAGCAGTTCCCGGACAGATAGCAATCAGCCCCAGCATTTT.

A word on this clone: Compared with germline, one end of the junction differs, possibly owing to a read error. Written as DNA, the CDR3 is TGTGCCAGCAGCCGGCGGGACAGGGGAAAAATATCCTTC. It is translated as CASSRRDRGKISF. V gene TRBV5-6 combines with J gene TRBJ1-2, with 10 bases fitting TRBD1. Germline V lookup: CDR1 SGHDT, CDR2 YYEEEE. The CDR3 spans 13 residues.

The CDR3 coding sequence is TGTGCCACCGGGGGGCCCGGGGAGCTGTTTTTT. This sequence encodes CATGGPGELFF. V usage is TRBV6-5 and J usage is TRBJ2-2; tentative D call: TRBD2 (7 bases). The CDR3 sequence is 11 residues long. CDR1 MNHEY and CDR2 SVGAGI come from the germline V gene. Trimming pared 10 bases from V and 6 bases from J, leaving 9 bases between.

The chain has TRBV28 and TRBJ2-7; tentative D call: TRBD2 (5 bases). Trimming removed 6 bases at V and 7 bases at J, with 16 bases between. This CDR3 region has 13 residues. CDR1 and CDR2 (germline): MDHEN, SYDVKM. CDR3 coding DNA: TGTGCCAGCAGAAACGGGGTCCGAGGGGAGCAGTACTTC. This encodes CASRNGVRGEQYF. The whole variable domain, remainder taken from reference TRBV28 and TRBJ2-7, is DVKVTQSSRYLVKRTGEKVFLECVQDMDHENMFWYRQDPGLGLRLIYFSYDVKMKEKGDIPEGYSVSREKKERFSLILESASTNQTSMYLCASRNGVRGEQYFGPGTRLTVT.

J is TRBJ2-2 and V is TRBV10-3, with 9 bases fitting TRBD1. The CDR3 runs 15 residues. J was trimmed by 4 bases and V by 5 bases; bases with no gene match: 5. Germline CDR1 and CDR2: ENHRY and SYGVKD. CDR3 in amino acids: CAISPSGQGTGELFF. The DNA for the CDR3 is TGTGCCATCAGTCCCTCGGGACAGGGCACCGGGGAGCTGTTTTTT.

This clone was observed a handful of times. This chain joins TRBV12-5 and TRBJ2-3, with D possibly matching TRBD1 (5 bases). V gave up 1 base and J gave up 3 bases, with 8 bases separating them. This CDR3 is built from 14 residues. The germline V gene has CDR1 LGHNT and CDR2 FRNRAP. This CDR3 is CASGLDRSTDTQYF. Here the CDR3 DNA reads TGTGCTAGTGGTTTGGACAGGTCGACAGATACGCAGTATTTT.

The chain uses TRBV7-9 and TRBJ2-7; 7 nucleotides align to TRBD1. CDR3 size: 15 residues. With V trimmed by 2 bases and J by 4 bases, 8 bases remained unmatched. Germline CDR1 SEHNR, CDR2 FQNEAQ (reference sequence). CDR3 protein: CASSLFRDSIYEQYF. CDR3 in DNA: TGTGCCAGCAGCTTATTCCGGGACAGTATATACGAGCAGTACTTC. The full variable domain, completed using reference TRBV7-9 and TRBJ2-7, is DTGVSQNPRHKITKRGQNVTFRCDPISEHNRLYWYRQTLGQGPEFLTYFQNEAQLEKSRLLSDRFSAERPKGSFSTLEIQRTEQGDSAMYLCASSLFRDSIYEQYFGPGTRLTVT.

The V call is TRBV6-1, the J call TRBJ2-1, with TRBD1 matching over 9 bases. Germline trimming cut 3 bases from V and 6 bases from J; bases unmatched to any gene: 6. This CDR3 is built from 15 residues. Germline CDR1 reads MNHNS; CDR2 reads SASEGT. The chain's CDR3 is CASSEPGQGFNEQFF. CDR3 DNA: TGTGCCAGCAGTGAGCCGGGACAGGGATTCAATGAGCAGTTCTTC.

This clone was counted once. V gene TRBV30 combines with J gene TRBJ1-4; possibly TRBD1 for D (5 bases). CDR3 size: 14 residues. The V and J ends lost 5 bases and 1 base respectively, with 11 bases between them. Germline loops: CDR1 GTSNPN, CDR2 SVGIG (reference sequence). The CDR3 nucleotides are TGTGCCTGGCAGGGTGTACAAACTAATGAAAAACTGTTTTTT. This sequence encodes CAWQGVQTNEKLFF.

The rearrangement joins TRBV7-3 to TRBJ2-2, with 7 bases that match TRBD2. This CDR3 has 17 residues. In germline, CDR1 is SGHTA, CDR2 FQGTGA. V lost 2 bases, J lost 6 bases, and 12 bases stayed unmatched. CDR3 loop: CASSLSALARGPGELFF. The CDR3 nucleotides are TGTGCCAGCAGCTTATCTGCACTAGCGCGGGGCCCCGGGGAGCTGTTTTTT.

The rearrangement links TRBV5-6 to TRBJ1-4, with D unclear. Trimming cost V 4 bases and J 1 base, with 11 bases left between them. The germline V gene encodes CDR1 SGHDT and CDR2 YYEEEE. The CDR3 contains 15 residues. In DNA form, the CDR3 reads TGTGCCAGCAGCGTGGCGACAAGAACTAATGAAAAACTGTTTTTT. Translation gives CASSVATRTNEKLFF.

This sequence joins TRBV19 and TRBJ1-1; D is unresolved. In germline, CDR1 is LNHDA, CDR2 SQIVND (reference sequence). Trimming removed 5 bases at V and 8 bases at J, with 15 bases between. The CDR3 runs to 13 residues. CDR3 loop: CASSPGGSREAFF. The CDR3 DNA sequence: TGTGCCAGTAGTCCTGGAGGTTCTAGGGAAGCTTTCTTT. Full variable domain (missing parts from reference TRBV19 and TRBJ1-1): DGGITQSPKYLFRKEGQNVTLSCEQNLNHDAMYWYRQDPGQGLRLIYYSQIVNDFQKGDIAEGYSVSREKKESFPLTVTSAQKNPTAFYLCASSPGGSREAFFGQGTRLTVV.

The gene calls are TRBV5-4 and TRBJ2-7, with TRBD2 matching over 8 bases. Losses at the gene ends were 3 bases for V and 3 bases for J; bases not matched to a gene: 5. The CDR3 contains 14 residues. Germline values: CDR1 SGHNT, CDR2 YYREEE (reference sequence). In nucleotides, the CDR3 is TGTGCCAGCAGCTCCGGGACTAGTTTCTACGAGCAGTACTTC. Translated, it gives CASSSGTSFYEQYF.

V is TRBV11-3 and J is TRBJ2-2; 8 bases fit TRBD2. Trimming removed 4 bases from V and 4 bases from J; junction bases left unmatched: 8. Per germline, CDR1 SGHNT and CDR2 YENEEA. This CDR3 comprises 16 residues. For the CDR3, the DNA is TGTGCCAGCAGCTCGGGAGGGGTGGTGTCCACCGGGGAGCTGTTTTTT. This encodes CASSSGGVVSTGELFF.

The CDR3 DNA follows: TGTGCCTGGAGTGTACGACTAGCGGGGACCCCCTACGAGCAGTACTTC. It codes for CAWSVRLAGTPYEQYF. V gene TRBV30 combines with J gene TRBJ2-7; the match to TRBD2 covers 11 bases. The length of the CDR3 is 16 residues. The V gene's germline CDR1 is GTSNPN and CDR2 SVGIG (reference sequence). V dropped 0 bases and J dropped 2; count of bases not matched to a gene: 6.

The genes are TRBV7-8 and TRBJ1-5, with D unresolved. Trimming took off 2 bases at V and 1 base at J, with 9 bases between the two ends. The CDR3 runs to 15 residues. Germline V gene lookup returns CDR1 SGHVS and CDR2 FQNEAQ. The CDR3 DNA reads TGTGCCAGCAGCTTAACTGGGAGCAGCAATCAGCCCCAGCATTTT. Translated: CASSLTGSSNQPQHF.

The chain links TRBV27 to TRBJ2-5, with a possible D match to TRBD1 (6 bases). Germline loops: CDR1 MNHEY, CDR2 SMNVEV (reference sequence). This CDR3 has 15 residues. Trimming removed 3 bases at V and 5 bases at J, with 16 bases between. The CDR3 nucleotides are TGTGCCAGCAGTTTGGGACAAACCTTCGGGGAGACCCAGTACTTC. Amino acid sequence: CASSLGQTFGETQYF.